One and the same sample provided the 12 T cell receptor beta chains below, sequenced in a study of vaccination and CD4 T cells after COVID-19. MiXCR was run by TCRdb on the PCR reads, yielding one entry per CDR3 protein. The table includes under 20,000 distinct CDR3 sequences, around 62% detected once. Sequenced here: CD4+ T cells from blood, sampled before SARS-CoV-2 vaccination. These receptors all stem from a human donor who had recovered from COVID-19.

The V call is TRBV20-1, the J call TRBJ2-5; TRBD2 agrees at 10 bases. In germline, CDR1 is DFQATT, CDR2 SNEGSKA (reference sequence). V was pared by 0 bases and J by 5 bases, with 9 bases of the junction left unmatched. This CDR3 region has 16 residues. CDR3 coding DNA: TGCAGTGCTAGAGACCTGAGCGGGAGGGCCGTTGAGACCCAGTACTTC. It yields the protein CSARDLSGRAVETQYF.

J is TRBJ2-1 and V is TRBV11-1; the match to TRBD2 covers 11 bases. CDR1 and CDR2 (germline): SGHAT, FQDESV (reference sequence). The CDR3 consists of 16 residues. V was pared by 2 bases and J by 10 bases, with 10 bases of the junction left unmatched. The CDR3 bases are TGTGCCAGCAGCTTACGGCTAGCGGGAGGTCACCGGGAGCAGTTCTTC. Protein: CASSLRLAGGHREQFF.

The chain joins TRBV6-1 to TRBJ1-2; 7 positions match TRBD1. CDR1 and CDR2 (germline): MNHNS, SASEGT. J gave up 7 bases and V 7 bases, and 6 bases lay outside the gene matches. The length of the CDR3 is 12 residues. The CDR3 sequence: CASTAEGAGYTF. Written as DNA, the CDR3 is TGTGCCAGCACCGCAGAGGGGGCTGGCTACACCTTC.

This clonotype was observed a few times. The rearrangement links TRBV6-1 to TRBJ1-2; D remains ambiguous. The CDR3 totals 14 residues. The germline gives CDR1 MNHNS, CDR2 SASEGT. V was pared by 8 bases and J by 5 bases, with 18 bases between. CDR3 protein: CASGPRQRLYGYTF. The CDR3 region has the DNA TGTGCCAGCGGACCGCGGCAGCGGCTATATGGCTACACCTTC.

The gene calls are TRBV28 and TRBJ1-2; D possibly corresponds to TRBD1 (5 bases). Looked up from germline, CDR1 is MDHEN and CDR2 is SYDVKM. The ends were cut back, 6 bases at V and 7 bases at J, with 27 bases in the middle. CDR3 size: 17 residues. The CDR3, as DNA: TGTGCCAGCAGCTTTGGGAACCTGGGGCAGGGAGGGCGTGGCTACACCTTC. Residues: CASSFGNLGQGGRGYTF.

The V call is TRBV9, the J call TRBJ1-2; perhaps TRBD1 as D (6 bases). The CDR3 runs 15 residues. Germline V lookup: CDR1 SGDLS, CDR2 YYNGEE. Trimming shortened V by 0 bases and J by 4 bases, and 13 bases separated the two germline ends. CDR3 residues: CASSVGNRDSYGYTF. As DNA, the CDR3 is TGTGCCAGCAGCGTAGGTAACAGGGATTCCTATGGCTACACCTTC.

V and J are TRBV2 and TRBJ1-2; 8 bases line up with TRBD1. Trimming cost V 4 bases and J 3 bases; bases outside gene matches: 4. In germline, CDR1 is SNHLY, CDR2 FYNNEI. The CDR3 spans 14 residues. CDR3 nucleotides: TGTGCCAGCAGTGTGCAGGGGGCGGACTATGGCTACACCTTC. Translating it yields CASSVQGADYGYTF.

The chain combines TRBV12-3 or TRBV12-4 with TRBJ2-5; D perhaps matches TRBD1 (6 bases). The CDR3 is made up of 13 amino acids. The V end was cut by 6 bases, the J end by 5 bases, with 13 bases between. CDR3 region: CASRALGGETQYF. The CDR3 bases are TGTGCCAGCAGGGCTCTAGGGGGTGAGACCCAGTACTTC.

This chain joins TRBV20-1 and TRBJ1-3; D remains ambiguous. CDR1 and CDR2 from the germline V gene are DFQATT and SNEGSKA (reference sequence). V was cut by 5 bases and J by 0 bases, with 17 bases left in between. The CDR3 has 16 residues. The DNA for the CDR3 is TGCAGTGCTTACCGATCCGTCAGCTCCTCTGGAAACACCATATATTTT. Translation: CSAYRSVSSSGNTIYF.

This clonotype came up a few times. This sequence joins TRBV27 and TRBJ1-5; TRBD1 matches at 7 bases. Germline lookup yields CDR1 MNHEY and CDR2 SMNVEV (reference sequence). The CDR3 is 14 amino acids. After removal of 8 bases from V and 7 bases from J, the junction contained 11 bases not matched to a gene. CDR3 nucleotides: TGTGCCAGCTCTAGACAGGGAGAATGGCAGCCCCAGCATTTT. Residues: CASSRQGEWQPQHF.

Only a few counts were recorded for this clonotype. The chain uses TRBV7-9 and TRBJ1-6; D is possibly TRBD1 (5 bases). Germline V gene data show CDR1 as SEHNR and CDR2 as FQNEAQ (reference sequence). This CDR3 contains 17 residues. Between the trimmed V and J ends, which lost 1 base and 8 bases, there was a span of 18 bases. The CDR3 region has the DNA TGTGCCAGCAGCTTAGGTTCGGGGGTTTTGATTGATTCACCCCTCCACTTT. Amino acid sequence: CASSLGSGVLIDSPLHF.

This chain connects TRBV19 to TRBJ2-5; possibly TRBD1 for D (6 bases). The germline gives CDR1 LNHDA, CDR2 SQIVND (reference sequence). V gave up 1 base and J gave up 5 bases, with 11 bases separating them. The CDR3 is 14 amino acids. The CDR3 bases are TGTGCCAGTAGTATAGTCAACAGGGCGGAGACCCAGTACTTC. It yields the protein CASSIVNRAETQYF.